These 10 T cell receptor beta chains were all obtained from the same sample, sequenced in a study of neurological immune-mediated disorders. TCRdb reprocessed the 5' RACE reads via MiXCR and lists one record per CDR3 protein. The sample records about 55,000 distinct CDR3 sequences, over 3.5% being singletons. Input material: CD4+ T cells from blood. Receptors originate from a woman in her thirties or forties with multiple sclerosis.

This clonotype was seen ten or more times. The chain couples TRBV2 to TRBJ1-4, with a weak D call TRBD1 (6 bases). Germline values: CDR1 SNHLY, CDR2 FYNNEI. This CDR3 region has 13 residues. Trimming cost V 7 bases and J 7 bases, with 13 bases left between them. This CDR3 reads CASKPGEGEKLFF. The CDR3 DNA reads as TGTGCCAGCAAACCAGGGGAGGGTGAAAAACTGTTTTTT.

This clonotype has a count of ten or more. V gene TRBV20-1 combines with J gene TRBJ1-1; D is undetermined. The V and J ends lost 4 bases and 0 bases respectively, with 6 bases between them. The CDR3 is made up of 12 amino acids. Germline lookup yields CDR1 DFQATT and CDR2 SNEGSKA (reference sequence). In DNA, the CDR3 is TGCAGTGCTAAAGATCTGAACACTGAAGCTTTCTTT. Amino acids: CSAKDLNTEAFF.

This clonotype has at least ten counts. The CDR3: CASSRSGRRNEQFF. In DNA form, the CDR3 reads TGTGCCAGCAGCCGGAGCGGACGGCGCAATGAGCAGTTCTTC. This chain connects TRBV14 to TRBJ2-1, with a possible D match to TRBD2 (5 bases). Per germline, CDR1 SGHDN and CDR2 FVKESK. The CDR3 extends over 14 amino acids. With 4 bases removed from V and 6 bases from J, the gap between germline ends came to 13 bases.

This clonotype was observed many times. In nucleotides, the CDR3 is TGCGCCAGCAGCTTAGGGGAGCGGGCGGGGCCCCAGCATTTT. Translated: CASSLGERAGPQHF. The rearrangement joins TRBV5-1 to TRBJ1-5, with D possibly TRBD1 on 5 matching bases. This CDR3 has 14 amino acids. CDR1 SGHRS and CDR2 YFSETQ come from the germline V gene. Trimming took 2 bases from V and 9 from J, leaving 15 bases between them.

This clonotype was recorded many times. The chain is built from TRBV6-2 or TRBV6-3 and TRBJ1-4, with 7 bases that match TRBD1. Germline V gives CDR1 MNHEY, CDR2 SVGEGT. The CDR3 extends over 14 amino acids. With V trimmed by 7 bases and J by 7 bases, 9 bases remained unmatched. The CDR3 DNA follows: TGTGCCAGCACCAGACAGGGTGTCGGTGAAAAACTGTTTTTT. Amino acid sequence: CASTRQGVGEKLFF.

This clonotype occurred many times. The chain has TRBV5-1 and TRBJ2-5; 7 bases match TRBD2. The CDR3 runs 13 residues. CDR1 and CDR2 from the germline V gene are SGHRS and YFSETQ. V lost 7 bases and J lost 0; bases outside the gene matches: 3. CDR3 sequence reads: CASGSGDQETQYF. Here the CDR3 DNA reads TGCGCCAGCGGGAGCGGGGACCAAGAGACCCAGTACTTC.

In this sample, this clonotype turned up many times. The chain carries TRBV30 and TRBJ1-1; a possible D gene is TRBD1 (5 bases). The germline gives CDR1 GTSNPN, CDR2 SVGIG (reference sequence). CDR3 size: 13 residues. V lost 3 bases, J lost 1 base, and 9 bases lay in between. CDR3 in amino acids: CAWSLDRNTEAFF. CDR3 nucleotide sequence: TGTGCCTGGAGCCTTGACAGGAACACTGAAGCTTTCTTT.

This clonotype was seen more than once but under ten times. The rearrangement joins TRBV5-1 to TRBJ2-2; TRBD2 agrees at 13 bases. CDR1 is SGHRS, CDR2 YFSETQ, per germline. J lost 1 base, V lost 0 bases, and 12 bases had no gene match. This CDR3 contains 21 residues. CDR3 sequence: CASSLATLMGLAGKNTGELFF. In nucleotides, the CDR3 is TGCGCCAGCAGCTTGGCCACCCTTATGGGACTAGCGGGGAAGAACACCGGGGAGCTGTTTTTT.

This clonotype was seen many times. The chain links TRBV10-3 to TRBJ1-2; D remains ambiguous. Germline CDR1 is ENHRY and CDR2 is SYGVKD. The ends were cut back, 0 bases at V and 1 base at J, with 12 bases in the middle. CDR3 size: 16 residues. The CDR3 DNA reads as TGTGCCATCAGTGAGTCGTGGCAGTGGAGTAACTATGGCTACACCTTC. As protein: CAISESWQWSNYGYTF.

This clonotype was seen repeatedly, ten times or more. The CDR3 DNA reads as TGCGCCAGCAGCCTCCGGTGGCAGGGGAACAATCAGCCCCAGCATTTT. This encodes CASSLRWQGNNQPQHF. This chain uses TRBV4-1 with TRBJ1-5, with D possibly being TRBD1 (6 bases). The CDR3 loop spans 16 amino acids. Germline V gives CDR1 MGHRA, CDR2 YSYEKL. Trimming left V 4 bases short and J 3 bases short, with 16 bases between.